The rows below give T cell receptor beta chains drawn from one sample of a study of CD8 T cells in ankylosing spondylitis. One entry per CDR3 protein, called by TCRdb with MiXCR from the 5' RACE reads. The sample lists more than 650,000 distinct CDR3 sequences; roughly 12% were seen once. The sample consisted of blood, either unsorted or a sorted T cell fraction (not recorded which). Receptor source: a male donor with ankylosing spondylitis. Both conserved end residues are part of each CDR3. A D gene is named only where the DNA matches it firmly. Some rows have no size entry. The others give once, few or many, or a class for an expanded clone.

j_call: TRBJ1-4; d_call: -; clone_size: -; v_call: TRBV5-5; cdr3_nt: TGTGCCAGCAGCTCTTCGACAGGCTGGGGGGAAAAACTGTTTTTT; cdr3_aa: CASSSSTGWGEKLFF
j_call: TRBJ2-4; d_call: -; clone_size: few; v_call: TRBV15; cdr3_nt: TGTGCCACCAGCAGAGACGGAGAGGGGGAGGTCAAAAACATTCAGTACTTC; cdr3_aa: CATSRDGEGEVKNIQYF
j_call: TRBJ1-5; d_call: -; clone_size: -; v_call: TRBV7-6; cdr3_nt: TGTGCCAGCAGCTCCTTAGATCAGCCCCAGCATTTT; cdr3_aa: CASSSLDQPQHF
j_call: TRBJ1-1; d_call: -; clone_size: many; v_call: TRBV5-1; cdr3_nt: TGCGCCAGCAGCTTGGTGGGGTTGAGCACTGAAGCTTTCTTT; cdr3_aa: CASSLVGLSTEAFF
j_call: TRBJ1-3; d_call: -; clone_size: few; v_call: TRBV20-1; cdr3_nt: TGCAGTGCCCCGCGGGGGGGCGCTGGAAACACCATATATTTT; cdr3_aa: CSAPRGGAGNTIYF
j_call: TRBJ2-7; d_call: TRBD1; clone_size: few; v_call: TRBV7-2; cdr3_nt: TGTGCCAGCAGCTACAGACTAGGACAGGGCGCCTACGAGCAGTACTTC; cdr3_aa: CASSYRLGQGAYEQYF
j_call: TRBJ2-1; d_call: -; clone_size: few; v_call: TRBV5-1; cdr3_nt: TGCGCCAGCAGCTTGGCCGACAGGACCCACTACAATGAGCAGTTCTTC; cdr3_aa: CASSLADRTHYNEQFF
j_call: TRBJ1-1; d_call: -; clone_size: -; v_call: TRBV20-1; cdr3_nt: TGCAGTGCTAGAGGGGACCGAGTAATGAACACTGAAGCTTTCTTT; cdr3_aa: CSARGDRVMNTEAFF
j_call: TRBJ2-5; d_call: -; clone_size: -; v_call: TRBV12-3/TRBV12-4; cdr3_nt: TGTGCCAGCAGTACCAGGGACGAGACCCAGTACTTC; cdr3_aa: CASSTRDETQYF
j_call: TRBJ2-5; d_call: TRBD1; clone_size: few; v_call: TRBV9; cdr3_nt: TGTGCCAGCAGCGTGGGACAGGGGCAGACCCAGTACTTC; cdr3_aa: CASSVGQGQTQYF
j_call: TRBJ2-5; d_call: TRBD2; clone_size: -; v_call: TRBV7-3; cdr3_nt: TGTGCCAGCAGCTTAAGGGGGGGGGACCAAGAGACCCAGTACTTC; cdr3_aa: CASSLRGGDQETQYF
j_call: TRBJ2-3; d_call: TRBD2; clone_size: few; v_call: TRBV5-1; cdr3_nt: TGCGCCAGCAGCTCGTGGACTAGCGGGAGAACTAGCACAGATACGCAGTATTTT; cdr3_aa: CASSSWTSGRTSTDTQYF
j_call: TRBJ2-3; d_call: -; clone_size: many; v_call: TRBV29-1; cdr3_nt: TGCAGCGGGGTCACAGATACGCAGTATTTT; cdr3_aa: CSGVTDTQYF
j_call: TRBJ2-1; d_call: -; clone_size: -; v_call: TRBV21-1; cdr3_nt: TGTGCCAGCAGCAAAGGCGGCGGGAGGTCCAAGGGTATTGAGCAGTTCTTC; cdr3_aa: CASSKGGGRSKGIEQFF
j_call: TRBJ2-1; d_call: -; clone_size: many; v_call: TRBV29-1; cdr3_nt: TGCAGCGTTGAACGTCTAAGGTTGGTAAATGAGCAGTTCTTC; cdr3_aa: CSVERLRLVNEQFF
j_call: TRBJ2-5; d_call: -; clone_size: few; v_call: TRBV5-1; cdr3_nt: TGCGCCAGCAGCTTGAGATTAGGGTTCCAAGAGACCCAGTACTTC; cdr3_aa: CASSLRLGFQETQYF
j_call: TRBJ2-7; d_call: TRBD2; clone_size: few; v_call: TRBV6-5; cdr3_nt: TGTGCCAGCAGTTACCGCGGGAGGGGGGACTACGAGCAGTACTTC; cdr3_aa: CASSYRGRGDYEQYF
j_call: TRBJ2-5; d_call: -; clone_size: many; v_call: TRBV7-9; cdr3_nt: TGTGCCAGCAGCTTACGGGGGACGAAAGAGACCCAGTACTTC; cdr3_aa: CASSLRGTKETQYF
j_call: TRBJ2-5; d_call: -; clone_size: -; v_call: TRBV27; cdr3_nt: TGTGCCAGCAGTTTCTCGGGAGACGGCGAGACCCAGTACTTC; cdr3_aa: CASSFSGDGETQYF
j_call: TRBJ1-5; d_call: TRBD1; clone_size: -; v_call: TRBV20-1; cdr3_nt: TGCAGTGCGTACCGGGACAGCGATCAGCCCCAGCATTTT; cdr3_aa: CSAYRDSDQPQHF
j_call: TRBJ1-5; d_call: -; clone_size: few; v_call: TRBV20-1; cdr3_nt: TGCAGTGCTGGGGGCATGGATCAGCCCCAGCATTTT; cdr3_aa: CSAGGMDQPQHF
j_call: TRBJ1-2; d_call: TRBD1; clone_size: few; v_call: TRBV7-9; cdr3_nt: TGTGCCAGCAGCTTAGATTATGGAAACAGGGGAAACTATGGCTACACCTTC; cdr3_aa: CASSLDYGNRGNYGYTF
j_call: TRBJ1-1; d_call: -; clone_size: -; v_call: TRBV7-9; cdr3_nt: TGTGCCAGCAGCTTCCGGACGGCGCGGGGCACTGAAGCTTTCTTT; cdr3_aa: CASSFRTARGTEAFF
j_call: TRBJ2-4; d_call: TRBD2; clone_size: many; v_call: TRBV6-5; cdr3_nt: TGTGCCAGCAGTTACACAGGACTAGCGGGAGGGCGAAACATTCAGTACTTC; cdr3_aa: CASSYTGLAGGRNIQYF
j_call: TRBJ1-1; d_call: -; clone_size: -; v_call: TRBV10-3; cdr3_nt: TGTGCCATCAGTACAGGCGGCATGAACACTGAAGCTTTCTTT; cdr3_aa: CAISTGGMNTEAFF
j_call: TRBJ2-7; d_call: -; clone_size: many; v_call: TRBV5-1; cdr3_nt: TGCGCCAGCAGCCGCTACCGGGAGAGCTACGAGCAGTACTTC; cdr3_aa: CASSRYRESYEQYF
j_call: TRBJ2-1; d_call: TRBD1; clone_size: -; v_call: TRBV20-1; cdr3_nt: TGCAGTGCTAGAGATTGGTTGAGGACAGGGGGTCACAATGAGCAGTTCTTC; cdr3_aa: CSARDWLRTGGHNEQFF
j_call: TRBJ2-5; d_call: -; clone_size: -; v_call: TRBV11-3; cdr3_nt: TGTGCCAGCAGCGGAGGGGACCAAGAGACCCAGTACTTC; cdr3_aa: CASSGGDQETQYF